The 18 T cell receptor beta chains below come from one sample, sequenced in a study of low-dose radiotherapy and immunotherapy resistance in tumors (dated by TCRdb to the early 2020s). First-strand cDNA was synthesized using Superscript III and a set of TRAV- and TRBV-specific primers, so that both TCRalpha and TCRbeta chains were covered. TCRs were amplified with Phusion for 15 to 25 PCR cycles using a constant-region primer together with the adapter attached to the V primers. TCRdb itself trimmed the public reads at Q25 with fastp, ran MiXCR and retained productive beta chains. Identical CDR3 protein sequences are pooled into one entry, listed with their most common genes and DNA. The sample yields 7,100 or so distinct CDR3 sequences; about 50% were counted once. The leading ten clones occupy roughly 13% of the sample. These receptors all come from a human donor with advanced metastatic prostate, ovarian, gallbladder or colorectal cancer (not recorded which). This table probably holds off-target reads from a library built for another chain.

In DNA form, the CDR3 reads TGTGCCAGCAGTTTTAGCGGGGGGGCCCCAGATACGCAGTATTTT. As protein: CASSFSGGAPDTQYF. The gene calls are TRBV12-3 or TRBV12-4 and TRBJ2-3; 11 positions match TRBD2. The CDR3 extends over 15 amino acids. J lost 4 bases, V lost 3 bases, and 3 bases had no gene match.

Worth noting for this clonotype: A read error may account for a junction end that differs from germline. The J gene is TRBJ2-3, the V gene TRBV11-1; the D gene is possibly TRBD1 (6 bases). The germline gives CDR1 SGHAT, CDR2 FQDESV (reference sequence). This CDR3 has 15 amino acids. Here the CDR3 DNA reads TGCGCCAGCAGCTTCGGGGCAGGGGACACAGATACGCAGTATTTT. Translated: CASSFGAGDTDTQYF.

This chain joins TRBV12-3 or TRBV12-4 and TRBJ1-5, with D possibly being TRBD1 (6 bases). V lost 6 bases, J lost 3 bases, and 12 bases lay in between. The CDR3 sequence is 14 residues long. CDR3 protein: CASRGAVHNQPQHF. The CDR3 DNA reads as TGTGCCAGCAGGGGGGCAGTCCACAATCAGCCCCAGCATTTT.

This clonotype was seen a few times. V and J are TRBV20-1 and TRBJ1-1; D gene unclear. This CDR3 contains 15 residues. Trimming took off 1 base at V and 5 bases at J, with 17 bases between the two ends. In germline, CDR1 is DFQATT, CDR2 SNEGSKA (reference sequence). The CDR3 DNA sequence: TGCAGTGCTAGAGCCTTTTGGTGGGTGCAAACTGAAGCTTTCTTT. As protein: CSARAFWWVQTEAFF.

The CDR3 region has the DNA TGTGCCAGCAGCTTGGGGGGGTCGGCCTACAATGAGCAGTTCTTC. As protein: CASSLGGSAYNEQFF. The chain combines TRBV7-9 with TRBJ2-1, with TRBD2 identical over 7 bases. With 3 bases clipped from V and 2 bases from J, the junction kept 4 bases outside the gene matches. The CDR3 is 15 amino acids. In germline, CDR1 is SEHNR, CDR2 FQNEAQ (reference sequence).

The rearrangement uses TRBV30 and TRBJ2-7; TRBD1 is a possible D gene (6 bases). Germline values: CDR1 GTSNPN, CDR2 SVGIG (reference sequence). The CDR3 totals 14 residues. V was clipped by 1 base and J by 4 bases, with 14 bases between them. The CDR3 reads CAWSGRPGVYEQYF. CDR3 in DNA: TGTGCCTGGAGTGGTCGCCCAGGGGTTTACGAGCAGTACTTC.

In this sample, this clonotype turned up a few times. This chain links TRBV7-8 with TRBJ1-5; D might be TRBD1 (6 bases). Deletions cut 5 bases from V and 2 bases from J, with 13 bases between. CDR1 and CDR2 from the germline V gene are SGHVS and FQNEAQ. The CDR3 loop spans 15 amino acids. The CDR3 region is CASSPRQVGNQPQHF. The CDR3 DNA sequence: TGTGCCAGCAGCCCCCGACAGGTTGGCAATCAGCCCCAGCATTTT.

The rearrangement uses TRBV6-8 and TRBJ2-7; TRBD2 agrees at 8 bases. With 0 bases clipped from V and 9 bases from J, the junction kept 10 bases outside the gene matches. The CDR3 totals 15 residues. Germline V lookup: CDR1 MNHGY, CDR2 SAAAGT. CDR3 nucleotide sequence: TGTGCCAGCAGTTACTCTAGCGGGACTGCCCTTGTGCAGTACTTC. Its protein product is CASSYSSGTALVQYF.

The gene calls are TRBV29-1 and TRBJ2-3, with TRBD1 as a possible D gene (6 bases). The CDR3 runs to 14 residues. Germline CDR1 is SQVTM and CDR2 is ANQGSEA. V was clipped by 5 bases and J by 5 bases, with 17 bases between them. The CDR3 reads CSVSSGTRLDTQYF. Here the CDR3 DNA reads TGCAGCGTTTCATCCGGGACAAGACTAGATACGCAGTATTTT.

This sequence joins TRBV2 and TRBJ1-4; the D gene is possibly TRBD1 (5 bases). Germline assignment: CDR1 SNHLY and CDR2 FYNNEI. The V and J ends lost 1 base and 3 bases respectively, with 9 bases between them. CDR3 length equals 15 residues. The CDR3 sequence: CASSEVGTANEKLFF. CDR3 bases: TGTGCCAGCAGTGAAGTCGGGACGGCTAATGAAAAACTGTTTTTT.

This clonotype was observed a few times. The junction departs from the called germline gene at one end, perhaps through a read error. This sequence joins TRBV5-6 and TRBJ2-6; D gene ambiguous. Germline assignment: CDR1 SGHDT and CDR2 YYEEEE. The CDR3 has 13 residues. The CDR3 reads CASGFSGANVLTF. The CDR3 nucleotides are TGTGCCAGCGGTTTCTCTGGAGCCAACGTCCTGACTTTC.

The CDR3 region has the DNA TGTGCCAGCAGCCCGGGACAGTACTATGGCTACACCTTC. Its protein product is CASSPGQYYGYTF. The chain carries TRBV7-9 and TRBJ1-2; 7 nucleotides line up with TRBD1. The length of the CDR3 is 13 residues. CDR1 and CDR2 from the germline V gene are SEHNR and FQNEAQ (reference sequence). After removal of 5 bases from V and 3 bases from J, the junction contained 3 bases not matched to a gene.

This clonotype was seen a handful of times. The chain joins TRBV10-3 to TRBJ2-1; no definite D call. The V and J ends lost 2 bases and 4 bases respectively, with 12 bases between them. CDR3 length: 15 amino acids. Germline V gene lookup returns CDR1 ENHRY and CDR2 SYGVKD. Here the CDR3 reads CAISEGLGIYNEQFF. As DNA, the CDR3 is TGTGCCATCAGTGAGGGGTTGGGGATTTACAATGAGCAGTTCTTC.

This clonotype was seen a handful of times. The V gene is TRBV6-1, the J gene TRBJ2-3; 8 nucleotides align to TRBD2. With 2 bases clipped from V and 4 bases from J, the junction kept 8 bases outside the gene matches. Germline V lookup: CDR1 MNHNS, CDR2 SASEGT. The CDR3 has 16 amino acids. The chain's CDR3 is CASSEKGLVIPDTQYF. CDR3 coding DNA: TGTGCCAGCAGTGAAAAGGGACTAGTAATCCCAGATACGCAGTATTTT.

This clonotype was picked up a small number of times. The rearrangement uses TRBV30 and TRBJ2-7; tentatively, D is TRBD1 (6 bases). Germline CDR1 GTSNPN, CDR2 SVGIG (reference sequence). Trimming shortened V by 2 bases and J by 2 bases, and 10 bases separated the two germline ends. CDR3 length equals 13 residues. CDR3 coding DNA: TGTGCCTGGAGTCCCGGACAGCCCTACGAGCAGTACTTC. It specifies CAWSPGQPYEQYF.

CDR3 DNA: TGTGCCAGCAGCTGGGGACAGGCAAGCTCTGGGGCCAACGTCCTGACTTTC. It codes for CASSWGQASSGANVLTF. The V call is TRBV13, the J call TRBJ2-6; 8 nucleotides agree with TRBD1. The trim removed 4 bases at V and 0 bases at J, leaving 5 bases unmatched. The CDR3 loop spans 17 amino acids. CDR1 is PRHDT and CDR2 is FYEKMQ in the germline V gene (reference sequence).

This clonotype was seen a handful of times. The chain employs TRBV29-1 and TRBJ1-4; D is undetermined. Germline V gene lookup returns CDR1 SQVTM and CDR2 ANQGSEA. The CDR3 is 12 amino acids. V gave up 6 bases and J gave up 8 bases, with 13 bases separating them. The CDR3 sequence is CSVIDNSEKLFF. As DNA, the CDR3 is TGCAGCGTGATCGACAATAGCGAAAAACTGTTTTTT. Variable domain in full (rest from reference TRBV29-1 and TRBJ1-4): SAVISQKPSRDICQRGTSLTIQCQVDSQVTMMFWYRQQPGQSLTLIATANQGSEATYESGFVIDKFPISRPNLTFSTLTVSNMSPEDSSIYLCSVIDNSEKLFFGSGTQLSVL.

The gene calls are TRBV5-1 and TRBJ2-1; 9 bases are a match to TRBD2. Germline V CDR1 and CDR2: SGHRS, YFSETQ. V was clipped by 4 bases and J by 3 bases; unmatched bases: 5. There are 15 residues in the CDR3. In nucleotides, the CDR3 is TGCGCCAGCAGCCCGAGGACTAGCGACTACAATGAGCAGTTCTTC. It translates to CASSPRTSDYNEQFF.